This T cell receptor beta chain was sequenced during a study of cytotoxic CD8 clonotypes in ibrutinib-treated CLL. About the research overall: An average of roughly 250,000 productive templates and 94,082 productive rearrangements was obtained per sample.

V was pared by 6 bases and J by 5 bases, with 9 bases of the junction left unmatched. The CDR3 loop spans 15 amino acids. Germline V gene lookup returns CDR1 MDHEN and CDR2 SYDVKM. This clone has just a few counts. Assay: immunoSEQ multiplex PCR; the TCRdb copy retains only in-frame clones and omits some. The sample carries over 250,000 clones, approximately 79% recorded once. Specimen: PBMCs, collected at disease progression, from a patient treated with ibrutinib. The origin of this receptor is a human donor with chronic lymphocytic leukemia. The chain carries TRBV28 and TRBJ2-1, with TRBD2 identical over 8 bases. The CDR3 spells CASSLGRVGNNEQFF. In nucleotides, the CDR3 is TGTGCCAGCAGCCTCGGGAGGGTCGGTAACAATGAGCAGTTCTTC.